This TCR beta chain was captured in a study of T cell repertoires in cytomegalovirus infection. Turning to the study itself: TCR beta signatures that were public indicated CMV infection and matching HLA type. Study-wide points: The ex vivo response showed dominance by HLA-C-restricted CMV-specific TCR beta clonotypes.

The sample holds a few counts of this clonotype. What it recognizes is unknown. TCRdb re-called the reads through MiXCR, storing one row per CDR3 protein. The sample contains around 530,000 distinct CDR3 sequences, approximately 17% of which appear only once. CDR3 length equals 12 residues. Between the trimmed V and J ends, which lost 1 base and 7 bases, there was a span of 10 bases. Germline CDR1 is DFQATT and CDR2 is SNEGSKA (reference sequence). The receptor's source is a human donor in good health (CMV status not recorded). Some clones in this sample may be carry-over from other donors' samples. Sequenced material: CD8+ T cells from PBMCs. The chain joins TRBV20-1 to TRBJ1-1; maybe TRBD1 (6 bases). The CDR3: CSARAGVLEAFF. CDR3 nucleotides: TGCAGTGCTAGAGCAGGGGTGCTTGAAGCTTTCTTT.